This TCR beta chain was identified in a study of sequential checkpoint blockade in melanoma. Background on the study: Patients were randomized 1:1 to nivolumab-then-ipilimumab or ipilimumab-then-nivolumab first-line. TCRβ was sequenced from DNA of 91 pretreatment tumors. Study-wide results and caveats: Response in arm A was associated with pretreatment TIL clonality.

This clone has more than one count but fewer than ten. Antigen unknown. The CDR3 is made up of 18 amino acids. V lost 0 bases and J lost 0, with 18 bases in between. Per the germline V gene, CDR1 is SGHRS and CDR2 is YFSETQ. Treatment given: randomized to nivolumab then ipilimumab (arm A) or the reverse (arm B). DNA-damaging chemotherapy had not been given to any patient beforehand. Repertoires were generated with immunoSEQ multiplex PCR, while TCRdb's copy carries only in-frame clones and drops some. The sample includes 8,000 to 10,000 clones, 20% to 30% of them seen just once. The sequence derives from a human donor with melanoma. The V gene is TRBV5-1, the J gene TRBJ1-1; perhaps TRBD1 as D (5 bases). Sample: tumor tissue (inferred from file names), taken from a patient given nivolumab and ipilimumab in sequence. The DNA for the CDR3 is TGCGCCAGCAGCTTGGGTTCCAGGGAAGCCCACATGAACACTGAAGCTTTCTTT. Residues: CASSLGSREAHMNTEAFF.